What follows are 25 T cell receptor beta chains derived from one specimen sequenced in a study of shared clonotypes between healthy human individuals. Data came from immunoSEQ multiplex PCR; TCRdb stores just in-frame clones and leaves some out. The sample includes roughly 500,000 clones, around four fifths of them seen just once. Specimen: PBMCs. The receptors shown here come from a woman aged 40 to 50 in good health. Some clones in this sample may be carry-over from other donors' samples.

The rearrangement links TRBV5-1 to TRBJ2-1, with no clear D. V lost 0 bases and J 6 bases, leaving 4 bases between the germline ends. The CDR3 runs to 12 residues. Looked up from germline, CDR1 is SGHRS and CDR2 is YFSETQ. The DNA for the CDR3 is TGCGCCAGCAGCTTGGGAGCCAATGAGCAGTTCTTC. Translated, it gives CASSLGANEQFF.

The rearrangement joins TRBV4-2 to TRBJ2-3, with D possibly being TRBD1 (5 bases). Trimming removed 0 bases from V and 3 bases from J, with 10 bases in between. This CDR3 has 15 amino acids. Germline V gene data show CDR1 as LGHNA and CDR2 as YNFKEQ. The CDR3 sequence is CASSQDSRETDTQYF. CDR3 coding DNA: TGTGCCAGCAGCCAAGACTCCAGGGAAACAGATACGCAGTATTTT.

The chain carries TRBV29-1 and TRBJ1-2, with no clear D. This CDR3 spans 15 amino acids. Germline V CDR1 and CDR2: SQVTM, ANQGSEA. V lost 3 bases to trimming and J lost 2 bases, with 16 bases between them. CDR3 DNA: TGCAGCGTTGACGATCGGCTTCCCGACAACTATGGCTACACCTTC. It is translated as CSVDDRLPDNYGYTF.

Details on this clone: Germline and junction disagree at one end, which may indicate a read error. The chain carries TRBV5-1 and TRBJ2-2, with D possibly being TRBD2 (5 bases). In germline, CDR1 is SGHRS, CDR2 YFSETQ. This CDR3 spans 13 amino acids. The CDR3 loop is CASSLEGSGELVF. In DNA, the CDR3 is TGCGCCAGCAGCTTGGAGGGATCCGGGGAGCTCGTTTTT. The whole variable domain, filled in from reference TRBV5-1 and TRBJ2-2, reads KAGVTQTPRYLIKTRGQQVTLSCSPISGHRSVSWYQQTPGQGLQFLFEYFSETQRNKGNFPGRFSGRQFSNSRSEMNVSTLELGDSALYLCASSLEGSGELVFGEGSRLTVL.

The sample holds a few counts of this clone. Other DNA sequences in this specimen translate into the identical CDR3. V gene TRBV9 combines with J gene TRBJ2-1; no definite D call. V was trimmed by 0 bases and J by 2 bases, leaving 3 bases between them. Germline V gene lookup returns CDR1 SGDLS and CDR2 YYNGEE. This CDR3 is built from 13 residues. CDR3 DNA: TGTGCCAGCAGCGTAGGACCCTACAATGAGCAGTTCTTC. Translated: CASSVGPYNEQFF.

V and J are TRBV5-1 and TRBJ2-1, with 7 bases fitting TRBD2. Germline V lookup: CDR1 SGHRS, CDR2 YFSETQ. The CDR3 runs to 18 residues. V shed 0 bases and J 0 bases; nucleotides not matched to a gene: 9. The CDR3 nucleotides read TGCGCCAGCAGCTTGGGACTAGCCGCTGTCAGCTCCTACAATGAGCAGTTCTTC. As protein: CASSLGLAAVSSYNEQFF.

The chain recombines TRBV27 with TRBJ2-7; 7 bases fit TRBD2. Trimming at V came to 3 bases and at J to 2 bases, leaving 4 bases not matched to a gene. The length of the CDR3 is 14 residues. From germline, CDR1 is MNHEY and CDR2 SMNVEV (reference sequence). The CDR3 bases are TGTGCCAGCAGTTTTGAAGCGGGGCCCTACGAGCAGTACTTC. Protein: CASSFEAGPYEQYF.

V usage is TRBV28 and J usage is TRBJ1-2, with D possibly matching TRBD1 (6 bases). The V gene's germline CDR1 is MDHEN and CDR2 SYDVKM. With 8 bases removed from V and 8 bases from J, the gap between germline ends came to 21 bases. There are 14 residues in the CDR3. This chain's CDR3 is CASSPTGGGSGYTF. The CDR3 DNA reads TGTGCCAGCTCCCCCACGGGAGGGGGGTCGGGCTACACCTTC.

A remark on this clone: Relative to the germline gene, one junction end is altered; a read error may explain this. The rearrangement joins TRBV10-3 to TRBJ1-2; TRBD1 matches 9 bases. The CDR3 has 13 residues. Germline assignment: CDR1 ENHRY and CDR2 SYGVKD. CDR3 in DNA: TGTGCCATCAGTGAGTCGGGGACAGGGCCAGCCTACTTC. Residues: CAISESGTGPAYF.

This clone was recorded only once. The chain joins TRBV5-1 to TRBJ1-2; 8 nucleotides align to TRBD1. Germline assignment: CDR1 SGHRS and CDR2 YFSETQ. The CDR3 has 15 residues. V shed 5 bases, J shed 6 bases, and the junction held 12 bases outside the gene matches. This chain's CDR3 is CASRTRGQGLDGYTF. CDR3 bases: TGCGCCAGCAGAACTCGTGGACAGGGCCTGGATGGCTACACCTTC.

The rearrangement uses TRBV30 and TRBJ2-5; no definite D call. V lost 0 bases to trimming and J lost 1 base, with 6 bases between them. The CDR3 consists of 13 residues. Germline CDR1 is GTSNPN and CDR2 is SVGIG (reference sequence). The CDR3 DNA reads TGTGCCTGGAGTGTAGCGAGCCAAGAGACCCAGTACTTC. Its translation: CAWSVASQETQYF.

The V call is TRBV5-4, the J call TRBJ2-1, with D possibly being TRBD2 (6 bases). The CDR3 spans 15 residues. V was shortened by 4 bases and J by 4 bases, with 15 bases between the two germline ends. Germline CDR1 and CDR2: SGHNT and YYREEE (reference sequence). This chain's CDR3 is CASSVRGGVYNEQFF. DNA of the CDR3: TGTGCCAGCAGCGTCAGAGGCGGGGTATACAATGAGCAGTTCTTC.

The chain employs TRBV28 and TRBJ2-7, with D possibly TRBD2 on 7 matching bases. Trimming removed 3 bases from V and 1 base from J, with 16 bases in between. The CDR3 sequence is 16 residues long. From germline, CDR1 is MDHEN and CDR2 SYDVKM. In DNA, the CDR3 is TGTGCCAGCAGTTTGGGGGGGGCCGCAGGTTCCTACGAGCAGTACTTC. Translation gives CASSLGGAAGSYEQYF. Drawing the rest from reference TRBV28 and TRBJ2-7, the complete variable domain is DVKVTQSSRYLVKRTGEKVFLECVQDMDHENMFWYRQDPGLGLRLIYFSYDVKMKEKGDIPEGYSVSREKKERFSLILESASTNQTSMYLCASSLGGAAGSYEQYFGPGTRLTVT.

A single count supports this clone. This chain joins TRBV30 and TRBJ2-5; D is ambiguous. Matching the DNA end better, TRBJ2-7 makes the J call doubtful. The length of the CDR3 is 11 residues. In germline, CDR1 is GTSNPN, CDR2 SVGIG (reference sequence). The CDR3 nucleotides read TGTGCCTGGACGGTGGGCTACGAGCAGTACTTC. Protein sequence: CAWTVGYEQYF.

The chain couples TRBV7-8 to TRBJ2-3; D tentatively fits TRBD1 or TRBD2 (5 bases each). V was pared by 5 bases and J by 2 bases, with 11 bases between. There are 14 residues in the CDR3. CDR1 is SGHVS and CDR2 is FQNEAQ in the germline V gene. This CDR3 reads CASSRGTNTDTQYF. In DNA form, the CDR3 reads TGTGCCAGCAGCCGTGGGACGAACACAGATACGCAGTATTTT.

The V gene is TRBV6-5, the J gene TRBJ2-7; 8 positions agree with TRBD2. Losses at the gene ends were 11 bases for V and 6 bases for J; bases not matched to a gene: 9. The CDR3 runs 12 residues. Germline V gives CDR1 MNHEY, CDR2 SVGAGI. Here the CDR3 DNA reads TGTGCCGCCAGCGGGAGAGGCCTCGAGCAGTACTTC. It yields the protein CAASGRGLEQYF.

This sequence joins TRBV29-1 and TRBJ2-1, with unresolved D. There are 13 residues in the CDR3. Trimming pared 1 base from V and 2 bases from J, leaving 6 bases between. Germline V gene lookup returns CDR1 SQVTM and CDR2 ANQGSEA. CDR3 in DNA: TGCAGCGTTGAAGGCCTAGCCTACAATGAGCAGTTCTTC. Its protein is CSVEGLAYNEQFF.

The chain joins TRBV4-2 to TRBJ2-1; TRBD2 agrees at 7 bases. The CDR3 has 15 amino acids. V was pared by 0 bases and J by 2 bases, with 1 base of the junction left unmatched. CDR1 and CDR2 from the germline V gene are LGHNA and YNFKEQ. CDR3 residues: CASSQDGTTYNEQFF. Written as DNA, the CDR3 is TGTGCCAGCAGCCAAGACGGGACTACCTACAATGAGCAGTTCTTC.

The chain joins TRBV4-1 to TRBJ2-5; D remains ambiguous. The germline V gene encodes CDR1 MGHRA and CDR2 YSYEKL. The CDR3 sequence is 18 residues long. V was cut by 1 base and J by 2 bases, with 20 bases left in between. CDR3 amino acids: CASSQAPWAAMNQETQYF. CDR3 coding DNA: TGCGCCAGCAGCCAAGCCCCTTGGGCAGCGATGAATCAAGAGACCCAGTACTTC.

The genes are TRBV11-2 and TRBJ2-3, with 8 bases that match TRBD2. Germline loops: CDR1 SGHAT, CDR2 FQNNGV. J lost 1 base, V lost 2 bases, and 5 bases had no gene match. The CDR3 has 16 amino acids. CDR3 in DNA: TGTGCCAGCAGCTTATTAGCGGGACTTCGCACAGATACGCAGTATTTT. It specifies CASSLLAGLRTDTQYF. Based on the CDR3 plus reference TRBV11-2 and TRBJ2-3, the full variable domain is EAGVAQSPRYKIIEKRQSVAFWCNPISGHATLYWYQQILGQGPKLLIQFQNNGVVDDSQLPKDRFSAERLKGVDSTLKIQPAKLEDSAVYLCASSLLAGLRTDTQYFGPGTRLTVL.

V gene TRBV10-3 combines with J gene TRBJ1-2; 7 nucleotides match TRBD1. CDR3 length equals 13 residues. The germline CDR1 and CDR2 sequences are ENHRY and SYGVKD. V trimming: 4 bases; J trimming: 8 bases; junction bases outside the gene matches: 7. The chain's CDR3 is CAISVEGAGGYTF. DNA for the CDR3: TGTGCCATCAGTGTTGAGGGGGCAGGCGGCTACACCTTC.

The rearrangement links TRBV9 to TRBJ2-1; 10 bases match TRBD2. The CDR3 totals 17 residues. The J segment lost 6 bases and the V segment lost 3 bases, leaving 12 bases of the junction unmatched. The V gene's germline CDR1 is SGDLS and CDR2 YYNGEE. CDR3: CASSAPGRASGSNEQFF. The CDR3 region has the DNA TGTGCCAGCAGCGCCCCGGGGCGGGCTAGCGGGAGCAATGAGCAGTTCTTC.

This clone was seen a single time. The chain is built from TRBV5-5 and TRBJ2-7; 9 bases fit TRBD2. V lost 1 base and J lost 7; bases outside the gene matches: 9. The CDR3 extends over 15 amino acids. Germline V gene lookup returns CDR1 SGHKS and CDR2 YYEKEE (reference sequence). CDR3 loop: CASSLSSGVLREQYF. CDR3 DNA sequence: TGTGCCAGCAGCTTGTCTAGCGGGGTACTACGGGAGCAGTACTTC.

The rearrangement links TRBV7-9 to TRBJ2-7; D gene uncertain. Per the germline V gene, CDR1 is SEHNR and CDR2 is FQNEAQ (reference sequence). V was trimmed by 6 bases and J by 6 bases, leaving 12 bases between them. The CDR3 is 12 residues long. CDR3 DNA sequence: TGTGCCAGCAGTCGCACCATGGGCGAGCAGTACTTC. Its translation is CASSRTMGEQYF.

The chain carries TRBV18 and TRBJ2-3; D ambiguous. The V gene's germline CDR1 is KGHSH and CDR2 LQKENI. With 2 bases removed from V and 5 bases from J, the gap between germline ends came to 5 bases. The CDR3 extends over 12 amino acids. CDR3 in DNA: TGTGCCAGCTCACCAAGCCAAGATACGCAGTATTTT. Translation: CASSPSQDTQYF.